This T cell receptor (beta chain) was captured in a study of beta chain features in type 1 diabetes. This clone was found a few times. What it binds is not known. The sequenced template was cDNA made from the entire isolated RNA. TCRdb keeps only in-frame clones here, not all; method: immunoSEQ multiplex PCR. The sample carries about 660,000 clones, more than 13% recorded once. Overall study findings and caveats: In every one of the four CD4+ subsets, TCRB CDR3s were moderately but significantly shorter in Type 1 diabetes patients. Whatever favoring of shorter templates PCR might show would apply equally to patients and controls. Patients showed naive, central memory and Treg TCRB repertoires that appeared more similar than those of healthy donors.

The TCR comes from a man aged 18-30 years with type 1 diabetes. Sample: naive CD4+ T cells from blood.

CDR3 region: CASSFPPRGLAVRRYEQYF. For the CDR3, the DNA is TGTGCCAGCAGTTTCCCCCCCAGGGGACTAGCTGTTCGGAGGTACGAGCAGTACTTC. The chain carries TRBV28 and TRBJ2-7, with TRBD2 identical over 9 bases. The CDR3 loop spans 19 amino acids. After removal of 3 bases from V and 4 bases from J, the junction contained 19 bases not matched to a gene. CDR1 and CDR2 (germline): MDHEN, SYDVKM. Drawing the rest from reference TRBV28 and TRBJ2-7, the complete variable domain is DVKVTQSSRYLVKRTGEKVFLECVQDMDHENMFWYRQDPGLGLRLIYFSYDVKMKEKGDIPEGYSVSREKKERFSLILESASTNQTSMYLCASSFPPRGLAVRRYEQYFGPGTRLTVT.